The TCR beta chain under discussion was sequenced for a study of a mutant IDH1 vaccine in newly diagnosed glioma. On the study more broadly: In some groups vaccination began 4-6 weeks post-radiotherapy; others received it with temozolomide. It was radiotherapy, temozolomide, or both that patients received previously, with most receiving both.

A note on this clone: The antigen remains undetermined.

Time point defined: week 5, during vaccination. The study gave 300 ug of mutant IDH1 20-mer peptide per vaccine dose, with topical imiquimod. V was clipped by 6 bases and J by 0 bases; unmatched bases: 4. The CDR3 totals 15 residues. CDR1 is MNHEY and CDR2 is SMNVEV in the germline V gene (reference sequence). Produced via immunoSEQ multiplex PCR; TCRdb's table is partial and in-frame only. The sample contains around 36,000 clones, more than 85% of which appear only once. This chain connects TRBV27 to TRBJ1-4; TRBD1 aligns across 7 bases. The TCR originated in a middle-aged man with glioma. The starting material was PBMCs, obtained from a glioma patient whose treatment included an IDH1 peptide vaccine. Here the CDR3 reads CASRRQGATNEKLFF. In DNA form, the CDR3 reads TGTGCCAGCAGACGTCAGGGGGCAACTAATGAAAAACTGTTTTTT.